Each of the 25 T cell receptor beta chains below was sequenced from the same sample in a study of prognosis after radiotherapy for stage I lung cancer. Genomic DNA yielded TCR beta CDR3, amplified by two-round multiplex PCR. The first round of PCR was done with primers that matched each TRBV and TRBJ gene. MiXCR, applied by TCRdb to the multiplex PCR reads, yields one record per CDR3 protein. In the table there are 15,000 to 20,000 distinct CDR3 sequences, 40% to 55% of which are singletons. Material: PBMCs, obtained before or after stereotactic body radiation therapy (not recorded which). All receptors derive from a donor older than 45 with non-small cell lung cancer.

V usage is TRBV19 and J usage is TRBJ2-1, with 7 bases aligning to TRBD1. The length of the CDR3 is 14 residues. Germline loops: CDR1 LNHDA, CDR2 SQIVND (reference sequence). The CDR3 protein is CESSRNRGYNEQFF. The CDR3 DNA sequence: TGTGAAAGTAGTAGGAACAGGGGTTACAATGAGCAGTTCTTC.

Turning to this clonotype: This probably arose from a read error, given a far larger clone one base away. This sequence joins TRBV6-2 or TRBV6-3 and TRBJ2-5, with D perhaps matching TRBD1 (5 bases). This CDR3 region has 15 residues. Trimming removed 2 bases at V and 5 bases at J, with 15 bases between. Germline V gives CDR1 MNHEY, CDR2 SVGEGT. The CDR3, as DNA: TGTGCCAGCAGTTACATGGGCAGGGCCGGGGAGACCCAGTACTTC. Amino acid sequence: CASSYMGRAGETQYF.

This clonotype was recorded only once. The chain links TRBV6-5 to TRBJ1-1, with D possibly TRBD1 on 5 matching bases. Germline V gives CDR1 MNHEY, CDR2 SVGAGI. V gave up 1 base and J gave up 4 bases, with 10 bases separating them. This CDR3 has 14 amino acids. The CDR3 loop reads CASSYWGSGTEAFF. In DNA form, the CDR3 reads TGTGCCAGCAGTTACTGGGGGAGCGGCACTGAAGCTTTCTTT.

This clonotype was found many times. The chain uses TRBV10-3 and TRBJ1-2; D not certain. Germline CDR1 and CDR2: ENHRY and SYGVKD. Trimming shortened V by 0 bases and J by 2 bases, and 7 bases separated the two germline ends. This CDR3 has 14 amino acids. The CDR3 DNA is TGTGCCATCAGTGAGTCGAAGGCGAACTATGGCTACACCTTC. It codes for CAISESKANYGYTF.

This rearrangement joins TRBV20-1 to TRBJ2-2; 10 nucleotides line up with TRBD2. Germline-derived CDR1 and CDR2 are DFQATT and SNEGSKA (reference sequence). The CDR3 extends over 16 amino acids. J gave up 3 bases and V 1 base, and 5 bases lay outside the gene matches. The CDR3 DNA sequence: TGCAGTGCTAGAGTGGTAACTAGCGGGGACACCGGGGAGCTGTTTTTT. Translation gives CSARVVTSGDTGELFF.

The chain is built from TRBV20-1 and TRBJ2-7; no definite D call. Germline CDR1 and CDR2: DFQATT and SNEGSKA (reference sequence). V dropped 0 bases and J dropped 5 bases, with 14 bases sitting between them. The CDR3 extends over 14 amino acids. CDR3 nucleotides: TGCAGTGCTAGAGATACGGGCCATTTCGACGAGCAGTACTTC. It yields the protein CSARDTGHFDEQYF.

This clonotype was seen a few times. This sequence joins TRBV6-2 or TRBV6-3 and TRBJ1-2; D is unresolved. Trimming removed 0 bases from V and 3 bases from J, with 11 bases in between. Germline V lookup: CDR1 MNHEY, CDR2 SVGEGT. The CDR3 spans 15 residues. CDR3 in amino acids: CASSYSGQSYYGYTF. Written as DNA, the CDR3 is TGTGCCAGCAGTTACTCGGGCCAGAGTTACTATGGCTACACCTTC.

The chain recombines TRBV6-1 with TRBJ2-7; tentatively, D is TRBD1 or TRBD2 (5 bases each). Germline CDR1 and CDR2: MNHNS and SASEGT. V gave up 1 base and J gave up 2 bases, with 9 bases separating them. The CDR3 has 14 amino acids. This CDR3 is CASSEVGGPYEQYF. Written as DNA, the CDR3 is TGTGCCAGCAGTGAAGTTGGGGGACCCTACGAGCAGTACTTC.

This clonotype showed up many times. The CDR3, as DNA: TGTGCCAGCAGCTTAGCGGTAGGGGATGAAGCTTTCTTT. Translation gives CASSLAVGDEAFF. The chain couples TRBV7-8 to TRBJ1-1, with D possibly being TRBD1 (5 bases). V was shortened by 0 bases and J by 7 bases, with 9 bases between the two germline ends. Germline lookup yields CDR1 SGHVS and CDR2 FQNEAQ. The length of the CDR3 is 13 residues.

The J gene is TRBJ2-2, the V gene TRBV7-2; D gene unclear. The germline V and J ends were trimmed by 3 bases and 4 bases, with 6 bases remaining between them. This CDR3 region has 13 residues. The germline V gene encodes CDR1 SGHTA and CDR2 FQGNSA. The CDR3: CASSFAATGELFF. The CDR3 region has the DNA TGTGCCAGCAGCTTCGCCGCCACCGGGGAGCTGTTTTTT.

A word on this clonotype: Germline and junction disagree at one end, which may indicate a read error. V usage is TRBV12-3 or TRBV12-4 and J usage is TRBJ2-6; 9 nucleotides line up with TRBD1. This CDR3 contains 17 residues. Here the CDR3 reads CASSAGTGRSGANVLTF. The CDR3 nucleotides are TGTGCCAGCAGTGCCGGGACAGGGCGCTCTGGGGCCAACGTCCTTACTTTC.

This clonotype was recorded only once. At one of its ends the junction is not consistent with the germline gene, which may arise from a read error. CDR3 region: CSSSQGTTATYTQYF. In DNA form, the CDR3 reads TGTTCCAGCAGCCAAGGGACTACCGCCACATATACGCAGTATTTT. This sequence joins TRBV7-3 and TRBJ2-3, with 7 nucleotides matching TRBD2. The CDR3 loop spans 15 amino acids. CDR1 and CDR2 from the germline V gene are SGHTA and FQGTGA.

In its sample, this clonotype is medium-sized. V is TRBV27 and J is TRBJ2-7; 9 bases line up with TRBD1. The junction had 10 bases not matched to a gene; V was cut back by 6 bases and J by 4 bases. Germline-derived CDR1 and CDR2 are MNHEY and SMNVEV (reference sequence). The CDR3 has 15 amino acids. CDR3 sequence reads: CASRPDRGESYEQYF. The CDR3 region has the DNA TGTGCCAGCAGACCGGACAGGGGAGAGAGTTACGAGCAGTACTTC.

There are many counts of this clonotype. The V gene is TRBV3-1, the J gene TRBJ2-5; D remains ambiguous. The V gene's germline CDR1 is LGHDT and CDR2 YNNKEL (reference sequence). The CDR3 is 11 amino acids. V was pared by 5 bases and J by 3 bases, with 4 bases between. The CDR3 loop is CASSTEETQYF. Written as DNA, the CDR3 is TGTGCCAGCAGCACTGAAGAGACCCAGTACTTC.

V is TRBV20-1 and J is TRBJ2-3; D uncertain. This CDR3 is 14 amino acids long. V was clipped by 0 bases and J by 0 bases, with 7 bases between them. CDR1 DFQATT and CDR2 SNEGSKA come from the germline V gene (reference sequence). This chain's CDR3 is CSARDGSSTDTQYF. The DNA for the CDR3 is TGCAGTGCTAGAGACGGCTCAAGCACAGATACGCAGTATTTT.

Worth noting for this clonotype: Here the CDR3 omits its conserved ending phenylalanine or tryptophan, so a read error is the likely source. This chain uses TRBV27 with TRBJ2-7, with D possibly matching TRBD1 (6 bases). V lost 4 bases and J 0 bases, leaving 19 bases between the germline ends. CDR3 length: 17 residues. Looked up from germline, CDR1 is MNHEY and CDR2 is SMNVEV (reference sequence). The CDR3 here is CASSSPGPRGSSYEQYL. The CDR3, as DNA: TGTGCCAGCAGTTCACCCGGGCCTAGGGGGAGCTCCTACGAGCAGTACCTC.

This clonotype came up many times. The V call is TRBV19, the J call TRBJ2-1; 16 bases match TRBD2. Trimming took 7 bases from V and 4 from J; bases not matched to a gene: 10. CDR3 size: 18 residues. CDR1 LNHDA and CDR2 SQIVND come from the germline V gene (reference sequence). In nucleotides, the CDR3 is TGTGCCAGTAACAGAGGGACTAGCGGGAGGGCCGGGTACAATGAGCAGTTCTTC. Its translation is CASNRGTSGRAGYNEQFF.

This clonotype was recorded many times. The rearrangement links TRBV28 to TRBJ1-4, with D possibly TRBD1 on 6 matching bases. Germline loops: CDR1 MDHEN, CDR2 SYDVKM. The CDR3 is made up of 15 amino acids. V lost 2 bases and J lost 7, with 14 bases in between. Here the CDR3 DNA reads TGTGCCAGCAGTTTACCGGGGGCGGGGGGTGAAAAACTGTTTTTT. It yields the protein CASSLPGAGGEKLFF.

The J gene is TRBJ2-2, the V gene TRBV11-2; D is undetermined. The V gene's germline CDR1 is SGHAT and CDR2 FQNNGV. V was trimmed by 3 bases and J by 4 bases, leaving 9 bases between them. The CDR3 is 14 residues long. CDR3 sequence (DNA): TGTGCCAGCAGCTTCGTACAGAGCACCGGGGAGCTGTTTTTT. Protein product: CASSFVQSTGELFF.

The chain recombines TRBV15 with TRBJ2-2, with 7 bases aligning to TRBD1. Trimming cost V 5 bases and J 0 bases; bases outside gene matches: 6. The germline gives CDR1 LNHNV, CDR2 YYDKDF (reference sequence). The CDR3 has 16 residues. The DNA for the CDR3 is TGTGCCACCAGCCTGACAGGGTTACCGAACACCGGGGAGCTGTTTTTT. Encoded protein: CATSLTGLPNTGELFF.

This clonotype is labeled medium-sized. The chain links TRBV6-4 to TRBJ2-2, with 11 bases aligning to TRBD2. J lost 5 bases, V lost 7 bases, and 3 bases had no gene match. Germline V lookup: CDR1 MRHNA, CDR2 SNTAGT. The CDR3 has 14 amino acids. Here the CDR3 reads CASKLAGETGELFF. The CDR3 nucleotides read TGTGCCAGCAAACTAGCGGGAGAAACCGGGGAGCTGTTTTTT.

The count of this clonotype is one. A clone one base away is much larger, so this may be a read error. The rearrangement uses TRBV5-4 and TRBJ2-7; no clear D gene. CDR3 size: 12 residues. Germline V gene data show CDR1 as SGHNT and CDR2 as YYREEE (reference sequence). CDR3 loop: CASSLDGYDQYF. The CDR3 coding sequence is TGTGCCAGCAGCTTGGACGGGTACGATCAGTACTTC.

V is TRBV12-3 or TRBV12-4 and J is TRBJ2-7; a weak D match, TRBD2 (5 bases). This CDR3 has 14 amino acids. Trimming took off 6 bases at V and 3 bases at J, with 15 bases between the two ends. CDR3 sequence (DNA): TGTGCCAGCAGCAACCCAAGCGGTAACTACGAGCAGTACTTC. This codes for CASSNPSGNYEQYF.

The chain recombines TRBV6-5 with TRBJ2-3; D is uncertain. The V gene's germline CDR1 is MNHEY and CDR2 SVGAGI. The CDR3 has 16 residues. The V end was cut by 2 bases, the J end by 0 bases, with 12 bases between. CDR3 in DNA: TGTGCCAGCAGTTACATTCGGTCGACTAGCACAGATACGCAGTATTTT. As protein: CASSYIRSTSTDTQYF.

A remark on this clonotype: This may be a read error: a much more frequent sequence differs by one nucleotide. The chain has TRBV9 and TRBJ2-5, with D perhaps TRBD1 (6 bases). The germline CDR1 and CDR2 sequences are SGDLS and YYNGEE. Trimming removed 3 bases at V and 5 bases at J, with 20 bases between. The CDR3 loop spans 16 amino acids. The CDR3 coding sequence is TGTGCCAGCAGCGACAGTGGACAGAAGAGAGGTGAGACCCAGTACTTC. Translating it yields CASSDSGQKRGETQYF.